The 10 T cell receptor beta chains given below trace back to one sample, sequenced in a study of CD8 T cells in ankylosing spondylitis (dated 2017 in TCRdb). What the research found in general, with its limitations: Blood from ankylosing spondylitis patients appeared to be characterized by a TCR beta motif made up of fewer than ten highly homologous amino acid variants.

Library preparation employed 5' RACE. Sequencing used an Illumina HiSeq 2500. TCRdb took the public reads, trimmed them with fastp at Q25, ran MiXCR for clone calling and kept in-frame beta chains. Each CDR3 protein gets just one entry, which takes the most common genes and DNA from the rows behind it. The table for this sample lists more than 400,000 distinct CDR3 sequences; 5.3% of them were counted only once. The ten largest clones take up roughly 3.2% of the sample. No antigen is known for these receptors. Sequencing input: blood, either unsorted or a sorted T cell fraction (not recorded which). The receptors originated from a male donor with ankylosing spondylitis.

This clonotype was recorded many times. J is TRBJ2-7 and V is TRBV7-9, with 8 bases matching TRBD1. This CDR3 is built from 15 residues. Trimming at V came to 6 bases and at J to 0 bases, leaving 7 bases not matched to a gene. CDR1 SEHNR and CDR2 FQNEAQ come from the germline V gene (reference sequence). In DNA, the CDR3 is TGTGCCAGCAGTCGCCGGACAGGGATCTCCTACGAGCAGTACTTC. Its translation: CASSRRTGISYEQYF.

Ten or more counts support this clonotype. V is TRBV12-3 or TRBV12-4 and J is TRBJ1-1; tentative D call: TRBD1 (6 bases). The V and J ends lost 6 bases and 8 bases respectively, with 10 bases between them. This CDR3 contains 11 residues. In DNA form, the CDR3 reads TGTGCCAGCAGAAGCAGGGGCGAAGCTTTCTTT. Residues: CASRSRGEAFF.

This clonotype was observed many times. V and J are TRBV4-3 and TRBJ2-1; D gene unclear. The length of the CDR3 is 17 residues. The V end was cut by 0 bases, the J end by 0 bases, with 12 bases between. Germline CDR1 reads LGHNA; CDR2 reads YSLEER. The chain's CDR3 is CASSQDTLRSSYNEQFF. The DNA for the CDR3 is TGCGCCAGCAGCCAAGATACCCTCAGGAGCTCCTACAATGAGCAGTTCTTC.

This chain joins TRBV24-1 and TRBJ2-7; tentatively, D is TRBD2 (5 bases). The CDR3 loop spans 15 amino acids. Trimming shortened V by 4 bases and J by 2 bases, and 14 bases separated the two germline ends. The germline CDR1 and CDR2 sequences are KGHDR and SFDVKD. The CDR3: CATSEGLAGPYEQYF. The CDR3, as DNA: TGTGCCACCAGTGAAGGACTCGCTGGACCCTACGAGCAGTACTTC.

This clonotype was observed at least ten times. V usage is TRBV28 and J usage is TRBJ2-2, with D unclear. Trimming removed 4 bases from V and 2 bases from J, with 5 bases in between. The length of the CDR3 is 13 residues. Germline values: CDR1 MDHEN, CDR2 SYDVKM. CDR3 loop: CASSSHNTGELFF. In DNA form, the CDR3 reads TGTGCCAGCAGTTCCCATAACACCGGGGAGCTGTTTTTT. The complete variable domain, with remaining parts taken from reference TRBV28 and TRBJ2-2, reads DVKVTQSSRYLVKRTGEKVFLECVQDMDHENMFWYRQDPGLGLRLIYFSYDVKMKEKGDIPEGYSVSREKKERFSLILESASTNQTSMYLCASSSHNTGELFFGEGSRLTVL.

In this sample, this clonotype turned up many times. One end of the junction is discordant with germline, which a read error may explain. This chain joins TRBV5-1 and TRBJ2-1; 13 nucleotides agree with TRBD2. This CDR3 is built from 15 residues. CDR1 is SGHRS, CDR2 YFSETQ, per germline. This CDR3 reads CASSLGLAGVDEQFF. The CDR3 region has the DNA TGTGCCAGCAGCCTTGGACTAGCGGGAGTGGATGAGCAGTTCTTC.

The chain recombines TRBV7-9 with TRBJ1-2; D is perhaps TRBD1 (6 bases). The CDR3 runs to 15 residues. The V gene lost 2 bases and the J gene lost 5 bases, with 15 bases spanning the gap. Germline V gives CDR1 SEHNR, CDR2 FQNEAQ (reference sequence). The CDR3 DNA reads TGTGCCAGCAGCTTAAGGGGGGGATCGAAGTATGGCTACACCTTC. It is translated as CASSLRGGSKYGYTF.

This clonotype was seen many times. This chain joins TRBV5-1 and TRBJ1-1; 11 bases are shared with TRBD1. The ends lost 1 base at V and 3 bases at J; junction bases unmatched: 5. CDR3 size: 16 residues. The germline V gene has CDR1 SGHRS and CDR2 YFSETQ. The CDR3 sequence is CASSLWDRGGDTEAFF. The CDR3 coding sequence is TGCGCCAGCAGCTTGTGGGACAGGGGGGGTGACACTGAAGCTTTCTTT.

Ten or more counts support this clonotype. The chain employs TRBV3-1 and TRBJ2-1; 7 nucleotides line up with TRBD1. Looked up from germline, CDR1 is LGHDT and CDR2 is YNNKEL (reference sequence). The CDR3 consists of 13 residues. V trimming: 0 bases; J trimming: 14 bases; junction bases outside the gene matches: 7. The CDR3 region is CASSQDRVTGKFF. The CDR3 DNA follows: TGTGCCAGCAGCCAAGATCGGGTGACAGGGAAGTTCTTC.

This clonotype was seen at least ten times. CDR3: CAISGFRGGSTDTQYF. CDR3 nucleotide sequence: TGTGCCATCAGTGGGTTCCGCGGGGGAAGCACAGATACGCAGTATTTT. This chain joins TRBV10-3 and TRBJ2-3; 7 bases map to TRBD2. The CDR3 runs 16 residues. Germline V lookup: CDR1 ENHRY, CDR2 SYGVKD. V shed 4 bases and J 0 bases; nucleotides not matched to a gene: 7.